Shown below are 6 T cell receptor beta chains from a single sample sequenced in a study of low-dose radiotherapy and immunotherapy resistance in tumors. First-strand cDNA used TRAV- and TRBV-specific primers, covering alpha and beta chains. PCR amplification of the TCRs was performed with Phusion for about 20 PCR cycles, and it relied on a constant-region primer together with a V-primer adapter. TCRdb analysed the reads with MiXCR anew, one entry per CDR3 protein. The table includes more than 7,000 distinct CDR3 sequences, roughly half detected once. The origin of the receptors is a human donor with advanced metastatic prostate, ovarian, gallbladder or colorectal cancer (not recorded which). This table probably holds off-target reads from a library built for another chain.

The chain carries TRBV5-1 and TRBJ1-6; 9 bases line up with TRBD1. The CDR3 consists of 15 residues. The ends lost 0 bases at V and 6 bases at J; junction bases unmatched: 1. Germline V lookup: CDR1 SGHRS, CDR2 YFSETQ. The CDR3 sequence: CASSLGTGANSPLHF. CDR3 in DNA: TGCGCCAGCAGCTTGGGGACAGGGGCTAATTCACCCCTCCACTTT.

This clonotype was detected only a few times. This rearrangement joins TRBV2 to TRBJ2-5; D is perhaps TRBD1 (5 bases). Trimming pared 1 base from V and 7 bases from J, leaving 13 bases between. The CDR3 consists of 14 residues. The germline gives CDR1 SNHLY, CDR2 FYNNEI. The DNA of the CDR3 is TGTGCCAGCAGTGAAGGGGGCCCGCCGGGGACCCAGTACTTC. Its protein product is CASSEGGPPGTQYF.

Note on this clonotype: The junction shows a germline mismatch at one end, possibly a read error. V usage is TRBV18 and J usage is TRBJ2-6, with D maybe TRBD1 (5 bases). Germline CDR1 and CDR2: KGHSH and LQKENI. The CDR3 runs 15 residues. The chain's CDR3 is CASSPGYSGANILTF. The CDR3, as DNA: TGTGCCAGCTCACCAGGCTATTCTGGGGCCAACATCCTGACTTTC.

V is TRBV24-1 and J is TRBJ1-1; weak D call: TRBD1 (6 bases). Trimming left V 9 bases short and J 3 bases short, with 16 bases between. CDR3 length: 14 amino acids. Per germline, CDR1 KGHDR and CDR2 SFDVKD. Written as DNA, the CDR3 is TGTGCCACCCCCGACAGGCCCTCGGACACTGAAGCTTTCTTT. Encoded protein: CATPDRPSDTEAFF.

A few counts support this clonotype. V is TRBV2 and J is TRBJ2-3; 15 bases are a match to TRBD2. The junction had 4 bases not matched to a gene; V was cut back by 7 bases and J by 5 bases. Germline values: CDR1 SNHLY, CDR2 FYNNEI. CDR3 length: 15 residues. The CDR3 DNA is TGTGCCAGCATGGTGGGACTAGCGGGAGGAGATACGCAGTATTTT. Translating it yields CASMVGLAGGDTQYF.

This chain connects TRBV3-1 to TRBJ2-4; D might be TRBD1 (5 bases). Per the germline V gene, CDR1 is LGHDT and CDR2 is YNNKEL (reference sequence). V lost 0 bases, J lost 4 bases, and 13 bases lay in between. The CDR3 extends over 16 amino acids. The CDR3 sequence is CASSQDWGTGKNIQYF. The DNA for the CDR3 is TGTGCCAGCAGCCAAGATTGGGGTACAGGAAAAAACATTCAGTACTTC.